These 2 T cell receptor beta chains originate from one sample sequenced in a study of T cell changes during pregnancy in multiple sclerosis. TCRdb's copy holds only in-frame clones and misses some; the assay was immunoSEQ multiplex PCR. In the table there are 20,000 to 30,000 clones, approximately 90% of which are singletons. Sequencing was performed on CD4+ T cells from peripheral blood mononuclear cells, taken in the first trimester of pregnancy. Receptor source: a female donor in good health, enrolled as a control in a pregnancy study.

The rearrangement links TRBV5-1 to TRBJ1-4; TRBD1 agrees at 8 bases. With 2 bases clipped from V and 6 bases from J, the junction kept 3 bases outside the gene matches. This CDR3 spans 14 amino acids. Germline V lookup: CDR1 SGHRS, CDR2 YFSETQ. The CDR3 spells CASSFQGADEKLFF. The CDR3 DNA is TGCGCCAGCAGCTTTCAGGGGGCTGATGAAAAACTGTTTTTT. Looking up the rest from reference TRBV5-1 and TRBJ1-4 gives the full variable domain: KAGVTQTPRYLIKTRGQQVTLSCSPISGHRSVSWYQQTPGQGLQFLFEYFSETQRNKGNFPGRFSGRQFSNSRSEMNVSTLELGDSALYLCASSFQGADEKLFFGSGTQLSVL.

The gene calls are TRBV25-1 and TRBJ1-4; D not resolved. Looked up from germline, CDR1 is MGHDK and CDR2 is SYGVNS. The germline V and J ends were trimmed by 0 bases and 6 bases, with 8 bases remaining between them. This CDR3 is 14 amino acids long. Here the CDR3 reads CASSEYRRDEKLFF. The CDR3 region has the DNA TGTGCCAGCAGTGAATACAGACGGGATGAAAAACTGTTTTTT.